There are a few counts of the clone carrying this T cell receptor beta chain. Looked up from germline, CDR1 is ENHRY and CDR2 is SYGVKD. The V segment lost 4 bases and the J segment 5 bases; nucleotides outside the gene matches: 10. This CDR3 contains 15 residues. Unique molecular identifiers were incorporated when the TCRbeta library was constructed. TCRdb reprocessed the PCR reads via MiXCR and lists one record per CDR3 protein. Of some 590,000 distinct CDR3 sequences in the sample, approximately 10% are singletons; the top ten hold roughly 4%. This sample was included in a study of T-cell reconstitution after alpha-beta-depleted transplantation in children.

The sequence was obtained from a human donor who donated a stem cell graft to a child with acute myeloid leukemia. J is TRBJ2-7 and V is TRBV10-3; 8 nucleotides line up with TRBD2. The sample consisted of PBMCs from the stem cell graft donor, taken from the stem cell graft. CDR3 sequence reads: CAISVEAGGTHEQYF. The CDR3 DNA reads TGTGCCATCAGTGTCGAGGCGGGAGGAACCCACGAGCAGTACTTC.